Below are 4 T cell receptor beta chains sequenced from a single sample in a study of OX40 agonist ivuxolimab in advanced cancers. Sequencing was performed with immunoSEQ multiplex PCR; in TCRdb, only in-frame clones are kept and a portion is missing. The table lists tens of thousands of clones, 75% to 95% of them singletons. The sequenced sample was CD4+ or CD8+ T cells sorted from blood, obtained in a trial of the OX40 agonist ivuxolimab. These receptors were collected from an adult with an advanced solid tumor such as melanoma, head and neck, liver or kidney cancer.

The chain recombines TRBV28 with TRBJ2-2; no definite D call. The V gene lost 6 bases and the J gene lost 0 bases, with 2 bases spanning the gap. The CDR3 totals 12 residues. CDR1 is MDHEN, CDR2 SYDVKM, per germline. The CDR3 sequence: CASRANTGELFF. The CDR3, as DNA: TGTGCCAGCAGAGCGAACACCGGGGAGCTGTTTTTT.

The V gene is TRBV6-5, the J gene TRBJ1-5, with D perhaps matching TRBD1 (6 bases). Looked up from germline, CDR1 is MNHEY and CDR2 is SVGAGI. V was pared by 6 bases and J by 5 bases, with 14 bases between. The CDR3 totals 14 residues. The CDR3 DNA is TGTGCCAGCAGACACGGGGGGCTGCATCAGCCCCAGCATTTT. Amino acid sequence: CASRHGGLHQPQHF.

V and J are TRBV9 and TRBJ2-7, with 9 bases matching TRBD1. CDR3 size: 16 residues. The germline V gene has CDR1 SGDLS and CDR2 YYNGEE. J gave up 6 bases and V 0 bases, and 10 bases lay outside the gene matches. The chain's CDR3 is CASSVDFGQGTLEQYF. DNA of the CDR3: TGTGCCAGCAGCGTAGACTTCGGACAGGGGACGCTCGAGCAGTACTTC.

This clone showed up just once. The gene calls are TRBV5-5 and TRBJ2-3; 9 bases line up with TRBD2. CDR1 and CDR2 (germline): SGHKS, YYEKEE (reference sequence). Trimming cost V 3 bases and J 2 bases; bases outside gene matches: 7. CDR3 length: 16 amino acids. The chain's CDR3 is CASSSLLAGNTDTQYF. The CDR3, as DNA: TGTGCCAGCAGCTCACTGCTAGCGGGAAACACAGATACGCAGTATTTT.